This T cell receptor (beta chain) was obtained from a study of cytomegalovirus exposure and HLA in healthy donors. Study-level background: The 120 validation repertoires used the same platform as the roughly 720 first-cohort repertoires (as reported by a later analysis). General study points: Cytomegalovirus association was assigned to over 150 TCR beta chains. Cytomegalovirus status was reportedly diagnosed by the classifier with high specificity and sensitivity.

The donors were part of the validation cohort of roughly 130 subjects. That cohort was separate from the first cohort, which comprised fewer than 800 subjects. The table came from immunoSEQ multiplex PCR; TCRdb's copy has only in-frame clones and leaves some out. The table shows more than 150,000 clones, with more than 75% occurring only once. A few counts support this clone. Its antigen is as yet unknown. CDR1 and CDR2 from the germline V gene are SGHRS and YFSETQ. The V gene end was trimmed by 4 bases and the J gene end by 3 bases; junction bases not matched to a gene: 17. This CDR3 region has 18 residues.

The material sequenced was PBMCs. The TCR originated in a man aged 18 to 30 in good health and CMV-seronegative. The chain recombines TRBV5-1 with TRBJ1-2, with TRBD1 identical over 8 bases. The CDR3 loop reads CASSPTSKPGGADYGYTF. Here the CDR3 DNA reads TGCGCCAGCAGCCCCACATCCAAGCCAGGGGGCGCCGACTATGGCTACACCTTC.